This TCR beta chain was sequenced during a study of T cell responses to AZD1222 COVID-19 vaccine. As for the study in general: Pooled in the analysis were second doses at about 4 or about 12 weeks. Study results and limitations: The donors showed a predominance of white British ancestry and of females, with possible underestimation of clonal diversity.

The CDR3 spans 13 residues. The germline CDR1 and CDR2 sequences are SGHAT and FQNNGV. V lost 1 base and J 12 bases, leaving 15 bases between the germline ends. Points on this clone: Its antigen is not identified.

Using immunoSEQ multiplex PCR, the repertoire was profiled, and TCRdb retains in-frame clones only, with some absent. The table records more than 95,000 clones, 89% of them present only once. The chain joins TRBV11-2 to TRBJ1-1; D gene unclear. The TCR was taken from an adult in good health. The sample consisted of peripheral blood, taken on day 0 of AZD1222 vaccination. CDR3 amino acids: CASSLVRAGASFF. The CDR3 nucleotides read TGTGCCAGCAGCTTAGTGAGAGCGGGTGCGTCTTTCTTT.